One sample yielded the 24 T cell receptor beta chains listed below, sequenced in a study of blood T cell repertoires in COVID-19. The table came from immunoSEQ multiplex PCR; TCRdb's copy has only in-frame clones and leaves some out. The sample includes fewer than 450,000 clones, about 92% of them seen just once. The sample was PBMCs or T cells enriched from blood (not recorded which). These TCRs come from a man between 18 and 35 years old who had recovered from COVID-19.

V gene TRBV4-1 combines with J gene TRBJ2-5, with 9 positions matching TRBD1. The junction had 4 bases not matched to a gene; V was cut back by 0 bases and J by 5 bases. The CDR3 length is 15 residues. The germline CDR1 and CDR2 sequences are MGHRA and YSYEKL. The CDR3 DNA reads as TGCGCCAGCAGCCAAGACGACAGGGGGAGTGAGACCCAGTACTTC. As protein: CASSQDDRGSETQYF.

This clone has just a few counts. V usage is TRBV9 and J usage is TRBJ2-3; D is possibly TRBD2 (7 bases). The CDR3 consists of 17 residues. Trimming pared 3 bases from V and 3 bases from J, leaving 20 bases between. CDR1 and CDR2 (germline): SGDLS, YYNGEE. This CDR3 reads CASSAAWGGPGTDTQYF. The CDR3 coding sequence is TGTGCCAGCAGCGCAGCCTGGGGGGGGCCTGGGACAGATACGCAGTATTTT.

This clone appeared once. The chain carries TRBV12-3 or TRBV12-4 and TRBJ1-1; TRBD1 aligns across 7 bases. The trim removed 3 bases at V and 4 bases at J, leaving 2 bases unmatched. The CDR3 loop spans 13 amino acids. Here the CDR3 DNA reads TGTGCCAGCAGTTTTAGGGACAGCACTGAAGCTTTCTTT. Protein sequence: CASSFRDSTEAFF.

The gene calls are TRBV2 and TRBJ1-2; D gene uncertain. The V gene's germline CDR1 is SNHLY and CDR2 FYNNEI. V was trimmed by 6 bases and J by 7 bases, leaving 9 bases between them. The CDR3 has 11 residues. The CDR3 DNA follows: TGTGCCAGCAGGGAGTCGGTTGGCTACACCTTC. Its protein product is CASRESVGYTF.

This chain connects TRBV24-1 to TRBJ1-1; D uncertain. The CDR3 has 13 amino acids. Germline lookup yields CDR1 KGHDR and CDR2 SFDVKD. V dropped 7 bases and J dropped 0 bases, with 8 bases sitting between them. The CDR3 sequence: CATRGLMNTEAFF. CDR3 sequence (DNA): TGTGCCACCAGGGGCCTCATGAACACTGAAGCTTTCTTT.

V and J are TRBV29-1 and TRBJ2-2, with a tentative D call TRBD2 (5 bases). This CDR3 spans 13 amino acids. Germline V gene lookup returns CDR1 SQVTM and CDR2 ANQGSEA. V lost 7 bases and J lost 4, with 13 bases in between. The CDR3 spells CSAGRERTGELFF. The CDR3 coding sequence is TGCAGCGCGGGAAGGGAGCGCACCGGGGAGCTGTTTTTT.

The V gene is TRBV19, the J gene TRBJ1-4, with 7 bases matching TRBD1. V shed 9 bases and J 8 bases; nucleotides not matched to a gene: 9. Germline assignment: CDR1 LNHDA and CDR2 SQIVND (reference sequence). The CDR3 totals 13 residues. CDR3 coding DNA: TGTGCCAGCCGAGACAGGGTGGTAGAAAAACTGTTTTTT. Its protein is CASRDRVVEKLFF.

The CDR3 nucleotides are TGTGCCATCAGTGAGGGGACAGGGCAGTTTTGGAGGTCCTATAATTCACCCCTCCACTTT. This codes for CAISEGTGQFWRSYNSPLHF. The chain combines TRBV10-3 with TRBJ1-6, with 9 bases matching TRBD1. J was trimmed by 1 base and V by 2 bases; bases with no gene match: 12. Germline lookup yields CDR1 ENHRY and CDR2 SYGVKD. This CDR3 contains 20 residues.

The chain recombines TRBV10-3 with TRBJ1-2; 9 positions agree with TRBD1. Trimming removed 6 bases from V and 5 bases from J; junction bases left unmatched: 10. The CDR3 has 15 residues. Germline CDR1 reads ENHRY; CDR2 reads SYGVKD. CDR3 coding DNA: TGTGCCATCAGCGACGCCGGGACAGGGCTATATGGCTACACCTTC. Its translation: CAISDAGTGLYGYTF.

The chain has TRBV19 and TRBJ1-5; perhaps TRBD1 as D (6 bases). The CDR3 length is 14 residues. Looked up from germline, CDR1 is LNHDA and CDR2 is SQIVND (reference sequence). V was clipped by 7 bases and J by 2 bases, with 12 bases between them. The CDR3 spells CASMARGGNQPQHF. CDR3 DNA: TGTGCCAGTATGGCCAGGGGAGGCAATCAGCCCCAGCATTTT.

The CDR3 DNA sequence: TGTGCCAGCAGTGATCCGCGGGTAGGCCAAGAGACCCAGTACTTC. It encodes CASSDPRVGQETQYF. The rearrangement links TRBV6-1 to TRBJ2-5; maybe TRBD2 (5 bases). The CDR3 length is 15 residues. The germline V gene has CDR1 MNHNS and CDR2 SASEGT. Trimming shortened V by 3 bases and J by 1 base, and 12 bases separated the two germline ends.

This chain uses TRBV7-9 with TRBJ1-2, with TRBD1 matching over 9 bases. The CDR3 covers 15 residues. J was trimmed by 4 bases and V by 4 bases; bases with no gene match: 7. The V gene's germline CDR1 is SEHNR and CDR2 FQNEAQ (reference sequence). This CDR3 reads CASSSTTGGVYGYTF. The CDR3 DNA follows: TGTGCCAGCAGCTCTACGACAGGGGGAGTCTATGGCTACACCTTC.

The chain links TRBV29-1 to TRBJ1-1; D perhaps matches TRBD1 (6 bases). The CDR3 spans 13 residues. Germline lookup yields CDR1 SQVTM and CDR2 ANQGSEA. V lost 6 bases, J lost 4 bases, and 15 bases lay in between. The DNA for the CDR3 is TGCAGCGTGGGTCAGGGGATGGGCACTGAAGCTTTCTTT. It yields the protein CSVGQGMGTEAFF.

J is TRBJ2-7 and V is TRBV11-1; D gene ambiguous. Germline CDR1 reads SGHAT; CDR2 reads FQDESV (reference sequence). The CDR3 length is 13 residues. The V end lost 2 bases, the J end lost 1 base, and 6 bases lay between the germline ends. The CDR3 reads CASSLSVSYEQYF. Written as DNA, the CDR3 is TGTGCCAGCAGCTTATCTGTTTCCTACGAGCAGTACTTC.

J is TRBJ1-4 and V is TRBV7-3; the D gene is possibly TRBD1 (5 bases). The CDR3 contains 12 residues. The germline V and J ends were trimmed by 4 bases and 8 bases, with 8 bases remaining between them. Germline V CDR1 and CDR2: SGHTA, FQGTGA. The CDR3 loop reads CASSSPGEKLFF. DNA of the CDR3: TGTGCCAGCAGCTCCCCAGGGGAAAAACTGTTTTTT.

This clone was seen a single time. The chain has TRBV6-5 and TRBJ1-5, with D hard to call. Per germline, CDR1 MNHEY and CDR2 SVGAGI. The CDR3 totals 14 residues. V lost 6 bases and J 3 bases, leaving 12 bases between the germline ends. Here the CDR3 DNA reads TGTGCCAGCAGCCTAAGAGCCGACAATCAGCCCCAGCATTTT. Encoded protein: CASSLRADNQPQHF.

The V and J genes are TRBV19 and TRBJ1-1, with TRBD1 matching 7 bases. The CDR3 has 13 amino acids. Germline trimming cut 10 bases from V and 2 bases from J; bases unmatched to any gene: 7. Germline V gene sequence: CDR1 LNHDA, CDR2 SQIVND (reference sequence). CDR3 sequence reads: CAITGASNTEAFF. The CDR3 region has the DNA TGTGCCATTACAGGGGCCTCAAACACTGAAGCTTTCTTT. The full variable domain, with the rest looked up from reference TRBV19 and TRBJ1-1, is DGGITQSPKYLFRKEGQNVTLSCEQNLNHDAMYWYRQDPGQGLRLIYYSQIVNDFQKGDIAEGYSVSREKKESFPLTVTSAQKNPTAFYLCAITGASNTEAFFGQGTRLTVV.

The chain is built from TRBV11-2 and TRBJ1-6, with D perhaps TRBD1 (5 bases). The CDR3 contains 13 residues. The V gene lost 1 base and the J gene lost 9 bases, with 7 bases spanning the gap. CDR1 and CDR2 from the germline V gene are SGHAT and FQNNGV. Here the CDR3 DNA reads TGTGCCAGCAGCTTAGGACAGACTTCACCCCTCCACTTT. Its translation is CASSLGQTSPLHF.

The chain recombines TRBV28 with TRBJ1-2; 10 nucleotides match TRBD1. Germline-derived CDR1 and CDR2 are MDHEN and SYDVKM. Germline trimming cut 2 bases from V and 7 bases from J; bases unmatched to any gene: 7. This CDR3 has 15 amino acids. The CDR3 DNA sequence: TGTGCCAGCAGTTTAGACCCTAGACAGGGGGCTGGCTACACCTTC. Amino acids: CASSLDPRQGAGYTF.

The rearrangement joins TRBV10-1 to TRBJ1-5; D not certain. The CDR3 sequence is 17 residues long. V was trimmed by 0 bases and J by 0 bases, leaving 12 bases between them. The V gene's germline CDR1 is WNHNN and CDR2 SYGVQD (reference sequence). The CDR3 DNA reads as TGCGCCAGCAGTGAGTCGAGGGATGTTCCTAGCAATCAGCCCCAGCATTTT. Translating it yields CASSESRDVPSNQPQHF.

The rearrangement uses TRBV6-5 and TRBJ1-2; the D gene is possibly TRBD1 (5 bases). The CDR3 contains 15 residues. The ends were cut back, 4 bases at V and 4 bases at J, with 16 bases in the middle. The germline V gene has CDR1 MNHEY and CDR2 SVGAGI. CDR3 sequence reads: CASSSTDGPSYGYTF. In DNA form, the CDR3 reads TGTGCCAGCAGTTCGACAGACGGACCTTCCTATGGCTACACCTTC.

In its sample, this clone was seen a few times. The chain carries TRBV27 and TRBJ1-2; TRBD1 matches at 9 bases. V lost 8 bases to trimming and J lost 4 bases; unmatched junction nucleotides: 8. The CDR3 is made up of 14 amino acids. Germline loops: CDR1 MNHEY, CDR2 SMNVEV (reference sequence). The CDR3 DNA sequence: TGTGCCAGCCGCCGGGACAGGGAGGTCTATGGCTACACCTTC. Amino acids: CASRRDREVYGYTF.

In DNA, the CDR3 is TGTGCCCTTAGGGGTAACTATGGCTACACCTTC. Translated: CALRGNYGYTF. The genes are TRBV19 and TRBJ1-2, with D perhaps matching TRBD1 (5 bases). V lost 11 bases to trimming and J lost 1 base, with 8 bases between them. This CDR3 contains 11 residues. CDR1 and CDR2 (germline): LNHDA, SQIVND (reference sequence).

The chain uses TRBV6-4 and TRBJ2-1, with D unclear. The CDR3 loop spans 16 amino acids. Germline V gene lookup returns CDR1 MRHNA and CDR2 SNTAGT. V was clipped by 0 bases and J by 2 bases, with 11 bases between them. The CDR3 sequence is CASSDSNPVTYNEQFF. Here the CDR3 DNA reads TGTGCCAGCAGTGACTCGAATCCGGTAACCTACAATGAGCAGTTCTTC.